This TCR beta chain was documented in a study of CXCR3-negative and CXCR3-positive naive CD8 T cells. Study context: The libraries together contributed about 130 million TRB reads, each supplying about 1.5 +/- 0.3 million. Findings and limits, study-wide: Naive cells positive for CXCR3 carried more hydrophobic TRB CDR3s than CXCR3-negative ones. Most assays were run on fresh PBMCs (CXCR3 expression partially decreased after cryopreservation).

To note about this clonotype: What it binds is unknown.

UMI labels and 5' RACE were used to prepare the TRB cDNA libraries. TCRdb reprocessed the 5' RACE reads; each CDR3 protein has one entry and no DNA is given. Recorded here are over 100,000 distinct CDR3 sequences; the top ten clones represent approximately 0.29%. Sample: naive CXCR3- CD8+ T cells from blood. Documented subset: CD45RO-CCR7+CD27+CD95- naive CD8+ T cells lacking CXCR3 (TNR3-). This receptor was obtained from a human donor in good health. Some clones in this sample may be carry-over from other donors' samples.

The CDR3 loop reads CATSDMRIFEQFF. The chain uses TRBV24-1 and TRBJ2-1. CDR1 is KGHDR and CDR2 is SFDVKD in the germline V gene. This CDR3 region has 13 residues.